Reported below is one TCR beta chain. The target antigen is unknown. For the second PCR, which ran for 7 to 11 cycles, a sample-barcoded 5' primer and a J-beta primer mix were used. Each cDNA molecule was tagged by a template-switch adaptor that had 12 random nucleotides. MiXCR, run by TCRdb on the 5' RACE reads, gives a single entry per CDR3 protein. The sample has around 1,900,000 distinct CDR3 sequences; roughly two fifths are singletons. Extractions gave at least 5.5 micrograms of total RNA per sample. The data derive from a study of blood T cells in healthy people across ages. Broader study findings: Samples with more naive T cells showed higher observed beta diversity.

CDR3 length: 12 residues. Germline V gene lookup returns CDR1 DFQATT and CDR2 SNEGSKA (reference sequence). Trimming took 2 bases from V and 9 from J, leaving 13 bases between them. This chain connects TRBV20-1 to TRBJ1-2; D uncertain. The source is a human donor in good health. The specimen sequenced was blood. This chain's CDR3 is CSARRLEISYTF. As DNA, the CDR3 is TGCAGTGCTAGAAGGTTGGAGATTAGCTACACCTTC.